Listed below are T cell receptor beta chains from one sample, sequenced in a study of shared clonotypes between healthy human individuals. Sequencing was performed with immunoSEQ multiplex PCR; in TCRdb, only in-frame clones are kept and a portion is missing. The sample lists over 700,000 clones; just under 75% were seen once. The source material was memory CD4+ T cells sorted from blood. These receptor sequences come from a woman in her twenties or thirties in good health. Each CDR3 is given with its conserved first and last residue. The D gene is left open where the match is weak. Size tells how often a clone was seen (once, few, many) or the class of an expanded clone, and some rows leave it out.

v_gene: TRBV10-3
d_gene: TRBD1
abundance: NA
j_gene: TRBJ2-5
CDR3aa: CAMPDRGGETQYF
CDR3nt: TGTGCCATGCCGGACAGGGGAGGGGAGACCCAGTACTTC

v_gene: TRBV5-1
d_gene: NA
abundance: NA
j_gene: TRBJ1-3
CDR3aa: CASSPGTGGNTIYF
CDR3nt: TGCGCCAGCAGCCCCGGGACGGGTGGAAACACCATATATTTT

v_gene: TRBV15
d_gene: NA
abundance: NA
j_gene: TRBJ1-2
CDR3aa: CATSRSLLNYGYTF
CDR3nt: TGTGCCACCAGCAGATCATTACTTAACTATGGCTACACCTTC

v_gene: TRBV7-3
d_gene: TRBD2
abundance: few
j_gene: TRBJ2-7
CDR3aa: CASSFEGGIETYEQYF
CDR3nt: TGTGCCAGCAGCTTCGAGGGAGGGATTGAGACCTACGAGCAGTACTTC

v_gene: TRBV19
d_gene: NA
abundance: NA
j_gene: TRBJ2-3
CDR3aa: CASSTQGADTQYF
CDR3nt: TGTGCCAGTAGTACCCAAGGCGCCGATACGCAGTATTTT

v_gene: TRBV9
d_gene: NA
abundance: NA
j_gene: TRBJ1-4
CDR3aa: CASSVESGRREKLFF
CDR3nt: TGTGCCAGCAGCGTAGAGTCAGGGCGGCGTGAAAAACTGTTTTTT

v_gene: TRBV5-1
d_gene: NA
abundance: NA
j_gene: TRBJ2-7
CDR3aa: CASSLGPEQYF
CDR3nt: TGCGCCAGCAGCTTGGGGCCCGAGCAGTACTTC

v_gene: TRBV6-1
d_gene: TRBD2
abundance: NA
j_gene: TRBJ2-7
CDR3aa: CASSLAGLADYEQYF
CDR3nt: TGTGCCAGCAGCCTCGCGGGACTAGCGGATTACGAGCAGTACTTC

v_gene: TRBV19
d_gene: TRBD2
abundance: few
j_gene: TRBJ2-2
CDR3aa: CASSTPGLAGGRTGELFF
CDR3nt: TGTGCCAGTTCCACACCGGGACTAGCGGGAGGCAGGACCGGGGAGCTGTTTTTT

v_gene: TRBV7-2
d_gene: TRBD2
abundance: NA
j_gene: TRBJ2-7
CDR3aa: CASSLVPGLARYEQYF
CDR3nt: TGTGCCAGCAGCTTGGTACCGGGACTAGCGAGATACGAGCAGTACTTC

v_gene: TRBV14
d_gene: TRBD2
abundance: NA
j_gene: TRBJ2-7
CDR3aa: CASSQVKPSGRYEQYF
CDR3nt: TGTGCCAGCAGCCAAGTTAAGCCTAGCGGGAGGTACGAGCAGTACTTC

v_gene: TRBV28
d_gene: TRBD1
abundance: NA
j_gene: TRBJ1-1
CDR3aa: CASSLLGTGDVRGTEAFF
CDR3nt: TGTGCCAGCAGCCTTTTGGGAACAGGGGATGTACGGGGAACTGAAGCTTTCTTT

v_gene: TRBV4-2
d_gene: TRBD2
abundance: NA
j_gene: TRBJ2-1
CDR3aa: CASSRTSGSSYNEQFF
CDR3nt: TGTGCCAGCAGCCGGACTAGCGGGAGCTCCTACAATGAGCAGTTCTTC

v_gene: TRBV15
d_gene: NA
abundance: few
j_gene: TRBJ2-5
CDR3aa: CATSRDLGAETQYF
CDR3nt: TGTGCCACCAGCAGAGATCTGGGTGCAGAGACCCAGTACTTC

v_gene: TRBV7-7
d_gene: NA
abundance: NA
j_gene: TRBJ2-5
CDR3aa: CASSLALEETQYF
CDR3nt: TGTGCCAGCAGCTTAGCGCTTGAAGAGACCCAGTACTTC

v_gene: TRBV6-1
d_gene: NA
abundance: once
j_gene: TRBJ2-7
CDR3aa: CASSGGTPYEQYF
CDR3nt: TGTGCCAGCAGTGGTGGGACGCCCTACGAGCAGTACTTC

v_gene: TRBV4-1
d_gene: TRBD2
abundance: NA
j_gene: TRBJ2-1
CDR3aa: CASSSIAGTAYNEQFF
CDR3nt: TGCGCCAGCAGTTCAATAGCGGGTACGGCCTACAATGAGCAGTTCTTC

v_gene: TRBV6-5
d_gene: NA
abundance: NA
j_gene: TRBJ2-2
CDR3aa: CASSYEKNGELFF
CDR3nt: TGTGCCAGCAGCTACGAAAAGAACGGGGAGCTGTTTTTT

v_gene: TRBV6-1
d_gene: NA
abundance: NA
j_gene: TRBJ1-5
CDR3aa: CASSVMGSDQPQHF
CDR3nt: TGTGCCAGCAGTGTTATGGGGTCCGATCAGCCCCAGCATTTT

v_gene: TRBV6-1
d_gene: NA
abundance: many
j_gene: TRBJ2-7
CDR3aa: CASSFLSSLPYEQYF
CDR3nt: TGTGCCAGCAGTTTTTTGTCCTCTCTACCCTACGAGCAGTACTTC

v_gene: TRBV18
d_gene: NA
abundance: once
j_gene: TRBJ2-3
CDR3aa: CAGRGGLETDTQYF
CDR3nt: TGTGCCGGCCGCGGTGGGCTAGAAACAGATACGCAGTATTTT

v_gene: TRBV18
d_gene: NA
abundance: NA
j_gene: TRBJ1-5
CDR3aa: CASSPQDRNQPQHF
CDR3nt: TGTGCCAGCTCACCGCAGGACAGAAATCAGCCCCAGCATTTT

v_gene: TRBV27
d_gene: NA
abundance: NA
j_gene: TRBJ2-2
CDR3aa: CASSLTKGRLGEGTGELFF
CDR3nt: TGTGCCAGCAGTTTAACTAAGGGGAGGTTGGGGGAAGGCACCGGGGAGCTGTTTTTT

v_gene: TRBV9
d_gene: TRBD2
abundance: NA
j_gene: TRBJ2-7
CDR3aa: CASSATLGGSPYEQYF
CDR3nt: TGTGCCAGCAGCGCCACATTGGGGGGGAGCCCCTACGAGCAGTACTTC

v_gene: TRBV7-1
d_gene: NA
abundance: NA
j_gene: TRBJ2-7
CDR3aa: CASSLAWDLDLPEQYF
CDR3nt: TGTGCCAGCAGCTTAGCTTGGGACCTTGATCTACCCGAGCAGTACTTC

v_gene: TRBV6-5
d_gene: NA
abundance: NA
j_gene: TRBJ1-1
CDR3aa: CASSLWGSHGTEAFF
CDR3nt: TGTGCCAGCAGTTTGTGGGGCTCCCATGGCACTGAAGCTTTCTTT

v_gene: TRBV5-4
d_gene: TRBD1
abundance: NA
j_gene: TRBJ2-7
CDR3aa: CASSLVGTGAYEQYF
CDR3nt: TGTGCCAGCAGCTTGGTCGGGACAGGTGCCTACGAGCAGTACTTC

v_gene: TRBV6-1
d_gene: NA
abundance: few
j_gene: TRBJ2-3
CDR3aa: CASSEQGPLTDTQYF
CDR3nt: TGTGCCAGCAGTGAACAGGGGCCCCTCACAGATACGCAGTATTTT

v_gene: TRBV28
d_gene: NA
abundance: NA
j_gene: TRBJ1-5
CDR3aa: CASNILGGGDNQPQHF
CDR3nt: TGTGCCAGCAACATCCTGGGAGGGGGGGACAATCAGCCCCAGCATTTT

v_gene: TRBV7-9
d_gene: NA
abundance: NA
j_gene: TRBJ1-4
CDR3aa: CASSRAATNEKLFF
CDR3nt: TGTGCCAGCAGCCGCGCTGCAACTAATGAAAAACTGTTTTTT

v_gene: TRBV2
d_gene: TRBD1
abundance: NA
j_gene: TRBJ1-1
CDR3aa: CASKGDSTEAFF
CDR3nt: TGTGCCAGCAAGGGGGACAGCACTGAAGCTTTCTTT

v_gene: TRBV2
d_gene: NA
abundance: NA
j_gene: TRBJ1-5
CDR3aa: CASSEMPGRKFREKGPQHF
CDR3nt: TGTGCCAGCAGTGAGATGCCGGGACGTAAATTCCGGGAAAAGGGACCCCAGCATTTT

v_gene: TRBV18
d_gene: NA
abundance: NA
j_gene: TRBJ1-3
CDR3aa: CASSPSATPGIISGNTIYF
CDR3nt: TGTGCCAGCTCACCTTCAGCCACTCCGGGGATAATTTCTGGAAACACCATATATTTT

v_gene: TRBV15
d_gene: TRBD1
abundance: NA
j_gene: TRBJ1-1
CDR3aa: CATSRRRSRLGGESTEAFF
CDR3nt: TGTGCCACCAGCAGAAGGCGGTCACGATTAGGGGGCGAAAGCACTGAAGCTTTCTTT

v_gene: TRBV7-6
d_gene: NA
abundance: NA
j_gene: TRBJ1-1
CDR3aa: CASSFNKNTEAFF
CDR3nt: TGTGCCAGCAGCTTTAACAAGAACACTGAAGCTTTCTTT

v_gene: TRBV18
d_gene: TRBD2
abundance: once
j_gene: TRBJ2-3
CDR3aa: CASSPSGRADTQYF
CDR3nt: TGTGCCAGCTCACCTAGCGGGAGGGCAGATACGCAGTATTTT

v_gene: TRBV10-2
d_gene: NA
abundance: NA
j_gene: TRBJ2-1
CDR3aa: CASSEIVAYNEQFF
CDR3nt: TGCGCCAGCAGTGAGATAGTTGCCTACAATGAGCAGTTCTTC

v_gene: TRBV6-4
d_gene: TRBD1
abundance: NA
j_gene: TRBJ1-2
CDR3aa: CASTRQGGDTF
CDR3nt: TGTGCCAGCACCCGACAGGGGGGGGACACCTTC

v_gene: TRBV28
d_gene: TRBD2
abundance: NA
j_gene: TRBJ2-7
CDR3aa: CASSVAGGSYEQYF
CDR3nt: TGTGCCAGCAGCGTAGCGGGAGGATCCTACGAGCAGTACTTC